This T cell receptor (beta chain) was recorded in a study of technical replicates of blood from a handful of donors. The protocol was immunoSEQ multiplex PCR, while the TCRdb copy is restricted to in-frame clones and leaves out a portion. The sample records roughly 65,000 clones, 80% to 90% being singletons. V trimming: 0 bases; J trimming: 10 bases; junction bases outside the gene matches: 6. The CDR3 is 13 residues long. Germline lookup yields CDR1 SGHRS and CDR2 YFSETQ. Sequenced sample: PBMCs. The receptor comes from a human donor in good health. Some clones in this sample may be carry-over from other donors' samples. The chain uses TRBV5-1 and TRBJ2-5; 7 bases are shared with TRBD2. The CDR3 nucleotides are TGCGCCAGCAGCTTGGCCGGACGGGAGGACCAGTACTTC. Protein product: CASSLAGREDQYF.